The 25 T cell receptor beta chains below come from one sample, sequenced in a study of T-cell reconstitution after alpha-beta-depleted transplantation in children. During its preparation, the TCRbeta library received unique molecular identifiers. TCRdb analysed the PCR reads with MiXCR anew, one entry per CDR3 protein. The repertoire holds hundreds of thousands of distinct CDR3 sequences, with 16% as singletons. The sample consisted of PBMCs from the stem cell graft donor, taken from the stem cell graft. The receptors were gathered from a human donor who donated a stem cell graft to a child with acute myeloid leukemia.

This clonotype was counted between two and nine times. The J gene is TRBJ1-4, the V gene TRBV6-1; no clear D. This CDR3 is built from 14 residues. Germline values: CDR1 MNHNS, CDR2 SASEGT. The V and J ends lost 8 bases and 2 bases respectively, with 12 bases between them. The CDR3 sequence: CASQTPGTNEKLFF. CDR3 nucleotide sequence: TGTGCCAGCCAAACCCCTGGGACTAATGAAAAACTGTTTTTT.

Ten or more counts support this clonotype. The V gene is TRBV20-1, the J gene TRBJ2-7; 10 bases match TRBD1. Germline CDR1 and CDR2: DFQATT and SNEGSKA (reference sequence). CDR3 length equals 17 residues. V dropped 2 bases and J dropped 2; count of bases not matched to a gene: 12. The CDR3 sequence: CSARPPGTGENAYEQYF. CDR3 in DNA: TGCAGTGCTAGACCCCCCGGGACAGGGGAAAATGCCTACGAGCAGTACTTC.

With respect to this clonotype: A single base separates this from a much larger clone, so it may be a read error. The chain employs TRBV7-4 and TRBJ2-2, with D maybe TRBD1 (5 bases). This CDR3 spans 12 amino acids. Germline V gene data show CDR1 as SGHVT and CDR2 as SQSDAQ. V lost 1 base and J lost 8, with 5 bases in between. In DNA, the CDR3 is TGTGCCAGCAGCTTAGGACAGGGGGAGCTGTTTTTT. It encodes CASSLGQGELFF.

This chain uses TRBV7-9 with TRBJ2-1, with D possibly being TRBD2 (7 bases). This CDR3 spans 15 amino acids. The V and J ends lost 3 bases and 5 bases respectively, with 14 bases between them. The germline V gene has CDR1 SEHNR and CDR2 FQNEAQ (reference sequence). The CDR3: CASSFKQGLNNEQFF. CDR3 in DNA: TGTGCCAGCAGCTTCAAACAGGGACTAAACAATGAGCAGTTCTTC.

In this sample, this clonotype turned up many times. This chain connects TRBV20-1 to TRBJ1-2; 7 bases fit TRBD1. The junction had 5 bases not matched to a gene; V was cut back by 2 bases and J by 5 bases. The CDR3 extends over 13 amino acids. Germline loops: CDR1 DFQATT, CDR2 SNEGSKA (reference sequence). The CDR3 loop reads CSARRTGIYGYTF. CDR3 nucleotides: TGCAGTGCTAGAAGGACAGGAATATATGGCTACACCTTC.

On this clonotype itself: Mismatch with germline at one junction end may stem from a read error. V and J are TRBV12-3 or TRBV12-4 and TRBJ2-2; 9 nucleotides match TRBD2. The CDR3 is 15 amino acids. The CDR3 DNA reads TGTGCCAGCAGTTGGCGGGGGGGCCGGTCCGGGGAGCTGTATTTT. Translated, it gives CASSWRGGRSGELYF.

This clonotype was observed many times. The chain recombines TRBV5-1 with TRBJ2-5; weak D call: TRBD1 (6 bases). CDR3 size: 16 residues. Germline V lookup: CDR1 SGHRS, CDR2 YFSETQ. Trimming cost V 0 bases and J 2 bases, with 14 bases left between them. The CDR3 region has the DNA TGCGCCAGCAGCTTGGTGTTACGCGGACAGCAAGAGACCCAGTACTTC. Translation: CASSLVLRGQQETQYF.

This clonotype occurred a few times. This chain uses TRBV12-3 or TRBV12-4 with TRBJ2-2; no definite D call. This CDR3 has 16 residues. Trimming removed 6 bases at V and 5 bases at J, with 19 bases between. The CDR3 sequence: CASSPNRAPRTGELFF. The CDR3 DNA sequence: TGTGCCAGCAGCCCCAACCGGGCCCCAAGGACCGGGGAGCTGTTTTTT.

V is TRBV7-2 and J is TRBJ2-1, with D possibly TRBD1 on 6 matching bases. Germline assignment: CDR1 SGHTA and CDR2 FQGNSA. V lost 6 bases, J lost 0 bases, and 18 bases lay in between. The CDR3 is 17 amino acids. The chain's CDR3 is CASRDFQGISSYNEQFF. The DNA of the CDR3 is TGTGCCAGCAGAGATTTTCAGGGGATTAGCTCCTACAATGAGCAGTTCTTC.

The J gene is TRBJ1-6, the V gene TRBV7-9, with D maybe TRBD1 (5 bases). CDR1 is SEHNR, CDR2 FQNEAQ, per germline (reference sequence). V dropped 6 bases and J dropped 7 bases, with 16 bases sitting between them. The CDR3 has 15 residues. CDR3 sequence reads: CASRDDDRRNSPLHF. CDR3 nucleotide sequence: TGTGCCAGCAGGGACGACGACAGAAGAAATTCACCCCTCCACTTT.

V usage is TRBV15 and J usage is TRBJ2-1; the match to TRBD2 covers 7 bases. The CDR3 is 18 amino acids. The V gene's germline CDR1 is LNHNV and CDR2 YYDKDF (reference sequence). V lost 0 bases and J lost 0; bases outside the gene matches: 8. As DNA, the CDR3 is TGTGCCACCAGCAGAGATGCCCTTTGGGGGGGCTCCTACAATGAGCAGTTCTTC. Translated: CATSRDALWGGSYNEQFF.

This clonotype was detected ten times or more. This rearrangement joins TRBV12-3 or TRBV12-4 to TRBJ2-3, with TRBD2 as a possible D gene (7 bases). Trimming took 4 bases from V and 3 from J, leaving 14 bases between them. The CDR3 has 15 residues. The CDR3: CASSYEGRGTDTQYF. The CDR3 coding sequence is TGTGCCAGCAGTTATGAAGGGAGGGGGACAGATACGCAGTATTTT.

This clonotype was counted at least ten times. The rearrangement links TRBV5-1 to TRBJ1-5, with D possibly matching TRBD1 (5 bases). Between the trimmed V and J ends, which lost 0 bases and 5 bases, there was a span of 6 bases. The CDR3 extends over 13 amino acids. The germline V gene encodes CDR1 SGHRS and CDR2 YFSETQ. The CDR3 sequence: CASSLGDYQPQHF. The CDR3 bases are TGCGCCAGCAGCTTGGGGGACTATCAGCCCCAGCATTTT.

This clonotype was picked up a small number of times. The chain employs TRBV6-2 or TRBV6-3 and TRBJ2-7; D may be TRBD1 (5 bases). The CDR3 is made up of 15 amino acids. Per germline, CDR1 MNHEY and CDR2 SVGEGT. V gave up 1 base and J gave up 4 bases, with 14 bases separating them. The CDR3 spells CASSYFSGPGYEQYF. CDR3 DNA: TGTGCCAGCAGTTACTTTTCGGGTCCAGGGTACGAGCAGTACTTC.

This clonotype has a count of ten or more. This sequence joins TRBV20-1 and TRBJ1-1; a weak D match, TRBD1 (6 bases). CDR1 DFQATT and CDR2 SNEGSKA come from the germline V gene (reference sequence). This CDR3 region has 12 residues. The germline V and J ends were trimmed by 6 bases and 4 bases, with 12 bases remaining between them. In DNA, the CDR3 is TGCAGTGCCAACAGGGAGGTCACTGAAGCTTTCTTT. It translates to CSANREVTEAFF.

This clonotype was observed a handful of times. V usage is TRBV11-1 and J usage is TRBJ2-1; 11 bases are a match to TRBD1. The V and J ends lost 5 bases and 7 bases, in that order; junction bases with no gene match: 7. Germline CDR1 is SGHAT and CDR2 is FQDESV (reference sequence). This CDR3 region has 15 residues. The CDR3: CASSHGTGGKNEQFF. The CDR3 DNA follows: TGTGCCAGCAGCCACGGGACAGGGGGTAAAAATGAGCAGTTCTTC.

About this clonotype: A read error may be the cause here, since a much bigger clone is one base away. The chain joins TRBV7-6 to TRBJ2-7; TRBD2 aligns across 7 bases. Germline V gene data show CDR1 as SGHVS and CDR2 as FNYEAQ. The CDR3 is made up of 15 amino acids. For the CDR3, the DNA is TGTGGCAGCAGCCCGTCGCCGGGAGGAACCTACGAGCAGTACTTC. Translated: CGSSPSPGGTYEQYF.

Concerning this clonotype itself: A much larger clone differs by one base, so this may be a read error. The chain has TRBV9 and TRBJ1-5, with 9 bases lining up with TRBD1. The CDR3 has 15 residues. CDR1 and CDR2 (germline): SGDLS, YYNGEE. The ends lost 5 bases at V and 3 bases at J; junction bases unmatched: 6. The CDR3 region has the DNA TGTGCCAGCAGAGAGGGGACAGGGCTCAATCAGCCCCAGCATTTT. Amino acid sequence: CASREGTGLNQPQHF.

In this sample, this clonotype turned up many times. This chain joins TRBV6-5 and TRBJ1-4, with 9 nucleotides matching TRBD1. V lost 0 bases to trimming and J lost 8 bases; unmatched junction nucleotides: 4. The CDR3 is made up of 15 amino acids. CDR1 and CDR2 (germline): MNHEY, SVGAGI. CDR3: CASSYSGTGKEKLFF. DNA of the CDR3: TGTGCCAGCAGTTACTCAGGGACAGGGAAAGAAAAACTGTTTTTT.

The chain combines TRBV29-1 with TRBJ2-5; unclear D gene. CDR3 size: 18 residues. The V end was cut by 1 base, the J end by 1 base, with 22 bases between. In germline, CDR1 is SQVTM, CDR2 ANQGSEA. CDR3 in DNA: TGCAGCGTTGAAGCCGGCCCCCCCGACAAGGGAATCCAAGAGACCCAGTACTTC. This translates into CSVEAGPPDKGIQETQYF.

This clonotype was seen a few times. The chain links TRBV7-9 to TRBJ2-1, with TRBD2 as a possible D gene (6 bases). The CDR3 covers 15 residues. V was clipped by 5 bases and J by 2 bases, with 13 bases between them. Looked up from germline, CDR1 is SEHNR and CDR2 is FQNEAQ (reference sequence). The CDR3 reads CASSPSAGTYNEQFF. DNA of the CDR3: TGTGCCAGCAGCCCCTCGGCGGGGACCTACAATGAGCAGTTCTTC.

This clonotype appeared a few times. The rearrangement links TRBV9 to TRBJ1-3; D is possibly TRBD1 (6 bases). The CDR3 runs 15 residues. V dropped 0 bases and J dropped 4 bases, with 11 bases sitting between them. Per germline, CDR1 SGDLS and CDR2 YYNGEE. CDR3 region: CASSVVGGSGNTIYF. The CDR3 DNA sequence: TGTGCCAGCAGCGTAGTAGGGGGGTCCGGAAACACCATATATTTT.

This chain connects TRBV20-1 to TRBJ2-6, with a possible D match to TRBD2 (5 bases). The CDR3 runs 19 residues. Germline V gives CDR1 DFQATT, CDR2 SNEGSKA (reference sequence). V was shortened by 0 bases and J by 2 bases, with 20 bases between the two germline ends. The CDR3 DNA is TGCAGTGCTAGAGACCGTACGGGGAAAGGGCTCCCTGGGGCCAACGTCCTGACTTTC. As protein: CSARDRTGKGLPGANVLTF.

This clonotype has more than one count but fewer than ten. The rearrangement uses TRBV20-1 and TRBJ2-2; D perhaps matches TRBD1 (7 bases). The CDR3 is 17 amino acids. V was cut by 0 bases and J by 6 bases, with 20 bases left in between. Germline V gene data show CDR1 as DFQATT and CDR2 as SNEGSKA (reference sequence). CDR3 in DNA: TGCAGTGCTAGAGATATTTTAGGGCAGGGGGGATCCGGGGAGCTGTTTTTT. It yields the protein CSARDILGQGGSGELFF.

This clonotype was seen many times. The J gene is TRBJ2-1, the V gene TRBV10-3; 8 bases agree with TRBD1. Germline CDR1 and CDR2: ENHRY and SYGVKD. Unmatched junction bases numbered 8, after V lost 5 bases and J lost 5 bases. This CDR3 comprises 15 residues. The CDR3 is CAISSPGQAHNEQFF. CDR3 coding DNA: TGTGCCATCAGTTCCCCGGGACAGGCCCACAATGAGCAGTTCTTC.